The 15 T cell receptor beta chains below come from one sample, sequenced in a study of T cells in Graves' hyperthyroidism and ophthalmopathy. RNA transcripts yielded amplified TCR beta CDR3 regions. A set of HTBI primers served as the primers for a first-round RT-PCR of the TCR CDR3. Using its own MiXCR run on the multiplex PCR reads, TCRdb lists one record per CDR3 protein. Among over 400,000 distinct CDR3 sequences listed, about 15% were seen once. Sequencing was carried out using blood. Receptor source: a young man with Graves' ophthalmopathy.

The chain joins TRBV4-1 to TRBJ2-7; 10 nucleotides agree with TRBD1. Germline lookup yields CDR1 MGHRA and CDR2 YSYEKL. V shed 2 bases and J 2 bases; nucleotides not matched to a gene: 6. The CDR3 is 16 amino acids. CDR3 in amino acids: CASSQRDRGTPYEQYF. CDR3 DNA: TGCGCCAGCAGCCAAAGGGACAGGGGAACCCCCTACGAGCAGTACTTC.

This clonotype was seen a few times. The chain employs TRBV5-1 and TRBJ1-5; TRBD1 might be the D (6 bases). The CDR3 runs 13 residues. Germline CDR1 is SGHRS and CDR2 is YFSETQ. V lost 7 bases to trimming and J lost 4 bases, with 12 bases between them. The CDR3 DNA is TGCGCCAGCGCTACAGGGATAAATCAGCCCCAGCATTTT. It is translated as CASATGINQPQHF. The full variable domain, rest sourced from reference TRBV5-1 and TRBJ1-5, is KAGVTQTPRYLIKTRGQQVTLSCSPISGHRSVSWYQQTPGQGLQFLFEYFSETQRNKGNFPGRFSGRQFSNSRSEMNVSTLELGDSALYLCASATGINQPQHFGDGTRLSIL.

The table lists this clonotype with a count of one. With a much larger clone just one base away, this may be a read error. The CDR3 protein is CASTRGWGDYSEQFF. For the CDR3, the DNA is TGTGCCAGCACCAGGGGGTGGGGAGACTACAGTGAGCAGTTCTTC. The V gene is TRBV12-3 or TRBV12-4, the J gene TRBJ2-1; 7 bases line up with TRBD1. CDR3 length equals 15 residues.

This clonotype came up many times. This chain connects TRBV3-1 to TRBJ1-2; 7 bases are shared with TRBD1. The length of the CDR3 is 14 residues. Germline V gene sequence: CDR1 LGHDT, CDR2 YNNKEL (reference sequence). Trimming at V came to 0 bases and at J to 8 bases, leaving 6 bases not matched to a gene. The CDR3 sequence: CASSQEGHRGGYTF. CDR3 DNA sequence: TGTGCCAGCAGCCAAGAAGGTCACAGGGGCGGCTACACCTTC. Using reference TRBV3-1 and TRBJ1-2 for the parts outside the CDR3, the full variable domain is DTAVSQTPKYLVTQMGNDKSIKCEQNLGHDTMYWYKQDSKKFLKIMFSYNNKELIINETVPNRFSPKSPDKAHLNLHINSLELGDSAVYFCASSQEGHRGGYTFGSGTRLTVV.

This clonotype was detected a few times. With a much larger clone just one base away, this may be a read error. The chain's CDR3 is CASSKTGNTGELFF. The DNA of the CDR3 is TGTGCCAGCAGCAAGACAGGGAACACCGGGGAGCTGTTTTTT. The chain joins TRBV7-9 to TRBJ2-2, with D possibly TRBD1 on 6 matching bases. The CDR3 is 14 amino acids. Trimming stripped 5 bases from V and 1 base from J, with 8 bases between. Germline CDR1 is SEHNR and CDR2 is FQNEAQ (reference sequence). The full variable domain, in which reference TRBV7-9 and TRBJ2-2 provide the parts outside the CDR3, is DTGVSQNPRHKITKRGQNVTFRCDPISEHNRLYWYRQTLGQGPEFLTYFQNEAQLEKSRLLSDRFSAERPKGSFSTLEIQRTEQGDSAMYLCASSKTGNTGELFFGEGSRLTVL.

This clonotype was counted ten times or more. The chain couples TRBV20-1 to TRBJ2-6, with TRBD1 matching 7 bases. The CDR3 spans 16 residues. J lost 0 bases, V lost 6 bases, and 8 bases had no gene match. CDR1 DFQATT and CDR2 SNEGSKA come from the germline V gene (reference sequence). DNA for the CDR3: TGCAGTGCGCCCGGGACAGCCTACTCTGGGGCCAACGTCCTGACTTTC. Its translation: CSAPGTAYSGANVLTF.

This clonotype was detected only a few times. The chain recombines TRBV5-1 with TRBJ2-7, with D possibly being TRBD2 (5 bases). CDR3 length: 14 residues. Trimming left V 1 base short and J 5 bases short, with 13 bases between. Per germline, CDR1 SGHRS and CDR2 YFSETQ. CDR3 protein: CASSLRTPRDEQYF. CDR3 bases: TGCGCCAGCAGCTTGCGGACTCCCAGAGACGAGCAGTACTTC.

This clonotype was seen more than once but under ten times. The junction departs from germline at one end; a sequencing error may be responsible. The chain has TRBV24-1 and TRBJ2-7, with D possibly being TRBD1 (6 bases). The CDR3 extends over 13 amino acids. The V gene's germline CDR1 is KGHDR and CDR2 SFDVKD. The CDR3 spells CAASDLDSYEQYF. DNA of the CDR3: TGTGCCGCCAGTGACTTGGACAGCTACGAGCAGTACTTC.

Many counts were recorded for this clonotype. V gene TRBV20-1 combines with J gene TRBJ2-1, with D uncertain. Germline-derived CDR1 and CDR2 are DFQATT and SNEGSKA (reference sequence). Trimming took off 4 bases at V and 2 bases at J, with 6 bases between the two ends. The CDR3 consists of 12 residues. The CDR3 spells CSATMAYNEQFF. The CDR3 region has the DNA TGCAGTGCTACCATGGCCTACAATGAGCAGTTCTTC.

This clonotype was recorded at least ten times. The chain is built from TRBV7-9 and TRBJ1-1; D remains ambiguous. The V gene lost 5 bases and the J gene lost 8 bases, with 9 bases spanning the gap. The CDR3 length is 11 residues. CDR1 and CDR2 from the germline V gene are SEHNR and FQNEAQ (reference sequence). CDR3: CASSRELEAFF. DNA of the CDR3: TGTGCCAGCAGCCGGGAGCTAGAAGCTTTCTTT.

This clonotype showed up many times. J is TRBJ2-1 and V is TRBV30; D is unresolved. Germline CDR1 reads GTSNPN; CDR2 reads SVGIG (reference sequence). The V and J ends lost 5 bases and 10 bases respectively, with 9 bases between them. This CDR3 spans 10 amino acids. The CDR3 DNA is TGTGCCTGGGGGCCTTTCGAGCAGTTCTTC. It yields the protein CAWGPFEQFF. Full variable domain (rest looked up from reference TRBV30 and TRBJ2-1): SQTIHQWPATLVQPVGSPLSLECTVEGTSNPNLYWYRQAAGRGLQLLFYSVGIGQISSEVPQNLSASRPQDRQFILSSKKLLLSDSGFYLCAWGPFEQFFGPGTRLTVL.

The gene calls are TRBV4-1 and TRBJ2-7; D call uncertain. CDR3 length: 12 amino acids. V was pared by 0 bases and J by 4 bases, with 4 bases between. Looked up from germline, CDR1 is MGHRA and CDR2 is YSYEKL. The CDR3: CASSQDMYEQYF. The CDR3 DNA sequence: TGCGCCAGCAGCCAAGATATGTACGAGCAGTACTTC.

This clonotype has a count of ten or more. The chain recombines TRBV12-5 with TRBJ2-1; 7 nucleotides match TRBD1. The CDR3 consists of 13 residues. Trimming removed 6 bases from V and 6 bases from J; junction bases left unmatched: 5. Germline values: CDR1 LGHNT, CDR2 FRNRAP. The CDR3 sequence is CASGEDRVNEQFF. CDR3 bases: TGTGCTAGTGGCGAAGACAGGGTCAATGAGCAGTTCTTC.

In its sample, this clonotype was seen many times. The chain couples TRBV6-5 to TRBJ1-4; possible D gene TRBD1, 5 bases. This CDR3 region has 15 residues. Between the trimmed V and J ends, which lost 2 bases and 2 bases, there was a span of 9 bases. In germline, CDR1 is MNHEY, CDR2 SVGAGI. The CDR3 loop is CASSYRGRTNEKLFF. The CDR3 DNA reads TGTGCCAGCAGTTACCGGGGCCGGACTAATGAAAAACTGTTTTTT.

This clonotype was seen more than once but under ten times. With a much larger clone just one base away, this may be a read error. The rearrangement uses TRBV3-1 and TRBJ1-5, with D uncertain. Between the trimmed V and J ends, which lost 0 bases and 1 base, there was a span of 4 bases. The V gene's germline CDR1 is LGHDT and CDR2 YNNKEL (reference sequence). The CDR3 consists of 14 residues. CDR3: CASSQERSNQPQHF. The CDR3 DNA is TGTGCCAGCAGCCAAGAACGGAGCAATCAGCCCCAGCATTTT.